This TCR beta chain originates from a study of neurological immune-mediated disorders. Germline CDR1 reads SGHTA; CDR2 reads FQGNSA. The germline V and J ends were trimmed by 5 bases and 5 bases, with 15 bases remaining between them. The CDR3 has 14 amino acids. MiXCR was run by TCRdb on the 5' RACE reads, yielding one entry per CDR3 protein. Here the sample spans tens of thousands of distinct CDR3 sequences, 13% to 15% being singletons. The specimen sequenced was PBMCs. The chain carries TRBV7-2 and TRBJ1-2; D is perhaps TRBD1 (5 bases). The receptor comes from a woman aged 45-65 years in good health. The CDR3 sequence is CASSQRGGDYGYTF. The CDR3 DNA follows: TGTGCCAGCAGCCAACGGGGGGGGGATTATGGCTACACCTTC.